The 27 T cell receptor beta chains below were found in one sample sequenced in a study of blood T cell repertoires in COVID-19. The assay was immunoSEQ multiplex PCR, and TCRdb's table has in-frame clones only and misses some. The sample has approximately 220,000 clones, about four fifths seen once; the top ten hold 3.6%. Sequencing was done on a sample of PBMCs or T cells enriched from blood (not recorded which). Source of these receptors: a woman aged 40 to 50 who had been exposed to COVID-19.

In its sample, this clone was seen once. This sequence joins TRBV11-3 and TRBJ2-3; 8 bases agree with TRBD1. Trimming cost V 3 bases and J 2 bases; bases outside gene matches: 10. CDR3 length: 17 residues. Germline values: CDR1 SGHNT, CDR2 YENEEA. DNA for the CDR3: TGTGCCAGCAGCTTGGAATACAGGGGGACACTCACAGATACGCAGTATTTT. The encoded protein is CASSLEYRGTLTDTQYF.

The V gene is TRBV7-8, the J gene TRBJ1-1; TRBD1 agrees at 9 bases. The CDR3 is 13 residues long. Trimming at V came to 5 bases and at J to 3 bases, leaving 1 base not matched to a gene. Germline CDR1 reads SGHVS; CDR2 reads FQNEAQ. The CDR3 here is CASSRTGDTEAFF. The CDR3 coding sequence is TGTGCCAGCAGCCGGACAGGGGACACTGAAGCTTTCTTT.

CDR3 DNA: TGTGCCAGCAGTTTAAAGGTAGCGGGACAGCGGGACTCTGGAAACACCATATATTTT. Translation: CASSLKVAGQRDSGNTIYF. The chain employs TRBV28 and TRBJ1-3, with 7 bases that match TRBD1. After removal of 2 bases from V and 0 bases from J, the junction contained 13 bases not matched to a gene. CDR3 length: 19 residues. The germline V gene encodes CDR1 MDHEN and CDR2 SYDVKM.

This clone was counted only a few times. This chain joins TRBV3-1 (or the pseudogene TRBV3-2) and TRBJ1-1, with a weak D call TRBD1 (5 bases). The V end was cut by 4 bases, the J end by 3 bases, with 12 bases between. The CDR3 has 14 amino acids. Germline-derived CDR1 and CDR2 are LGHDT and YNNKEL (reference sequence). The CDR3 protein is CASSRKTGYTEAFF. As DNA, the CDR3 is TGTGCCAGCAGCCGTAAAACAGGTTACACTGAAGCTTTCTTT.

The count of this clone is one. This chain uses TRBV27 with TRBJ1-2; possibly TRBD1 for D (6 bases). V dropped 8 bases and J dropped 1 base, with 11 bases sitting between them. Looked up from germline, CDR1 is MNHEY and CDR2 is SMNVEV (reference sequence). The length of the CDR3 is 13 residues. The CDR3 bases are TGTGCCAGCGGAAGGACAGTTAACTATGGCTACACCTTC. Translated: CASGRTVNYGYTF.

This clone was seen many times. The chain recombines TRBV19 with TRBJ1-2, with 8 bases aligning to TRBD1. Trimming at V came to 6 bases and at J to 7 bases, leaving 7 bases not matched to a gene. This CDR3 comprises 13 residues. Germline V gene lookup returns CDR1 LNHDA and CDR2 SQIVND (reference sequence). CDR3 sequence reads: CASSVLQGAGYTF. The CDR3 nucleotides read TGTGCCAGTAGCGTCCTCCAGGGGGCTGGCTACACCTTC.

The rearrangement links TRBV6-5 to TRBJ2-1; D is uncertain. Trimming removed 2 bases at V and 6 bases at J, with 11 bases between. Germline V gene sequence: CDR1 MNHEY, CDR2 SVGAGI. The CDR3 totals 14 residues. The CDR3 nucleotides read TGTGCCAGCAGTTACAGTCTCTCAGGCAATGAGCAGTTCTTC. It is translated as CASSYSLSGNEQFF.

The rearrangement links TRBV5-6 to TRBJ2-3, with 9 bases matching TRBD1. Germline V gene data show CDR1 as SGHDT and CDR2 as YYEEEE. The CDR3 contains 15 residues. The ends lost 0 bases at V and 3 bases at J; junction bases unmatched: 2. The CDR3 DNA sequence: TGTGCCAGCAGCTTGGACAGGGGGCTTACAGATACGCAGTATTTT. Encoded protein: CASSLDRGLTDTQYF.

CDR3 amino acids: CASSPDRGFGELFF. DNA of the CDR3: TGTGCCAGCAGTCCCGACAGGGGCTTCGGGGAGCTGTTTTTT. The chain has TRBV6-5 and TRBJ2-2, with TRBD1 matching over 8 bases. CDR3 length: 14 amino acids. Germline lookup yields CDR1 MNHEY and CDR2 SVGAGI. Trimming removed 5 bases from V and 7 bases from J; junction bases left unmatched: 6.

The CDR3, as DNA: TGTGCCATCAAGCAGACTATCACAGATACGCAGTATTTT. Translating gives CAIKQTITDTQYF. The chain is built from TRBV7-2 and TRBJ2-3, with D possibly matching TRBD2 (5 bases). The germline V gene has CDR1 SGHTA and CDR2 FQGNSA. V was trimmed by 10 bases and J by 2 bases, leaving 13 bases between them. This CDR3 has 13 residues. The full variable domain, rest sourced from reference TRBV7-2 and TRBJ2-3, is GAGVSQSPSNKVTEKGKDVELRCDPISGHTALYWYRQSLGQGLEFLIYFQGNSAPDKSGLPSDRFSAERTGGSVSTLTIQRTQQEDSAVYLCAIKQTITDTQYFGPGTRLTVL.

This clone was counted ten times or more. The J gene is TRBJ2-7, the V gene TRBV5-6, with 7 bases identical to TRBD1. CDR3 size: 12 residues. Looked up from germline, CDR1 is SGHDT and CDR2 is YYEEEE. With 6 bases clipped from V and 4 bases from J, the junction kept 4 bases outside the gene matches. CDR3 amino acids: CASTVQGYEQYF. For the CDR3, the DNA is TGTGCCAGCACCGTACAGGGGTACGAGCAGTACTTC.

This chain joins TRBV6-5 and TRBJ1-1; D unclear. The germline gives CDR1 MNHEY, CDR2 SVGAGI. The germline V and J ends were trimmed by 8 bases and 7 bases, with 17 bases remaining between them. The CDR3 runs to 13 residues. The CDR3, as DNA: TGTGCCAGCCGGCCACTCACCAGAGGTGAAGCTTTCTTT. Amino acid sequence: CASRPLTRGEAFF.

This chain links TRBV28 with TRBJ1-2, with a possible D match to TRBD1 (6 bases). Trimming stripped 6 bases from V and 1 base from J, with 15 bases between. The CDR3 extends over 15 amino acids. In germline, CDR1 is MDHEN, CDR2 SYDVKM. The CDR3 nucleotides read TGTGCCAGCAGAACCCCAGACAGGATTAACTATGGCTACACCTTC. Residues: CASRTPDRINYGYTF.

The CDR3 DNA follows: TGTGCCAGCAGTGAAGGGACAGGGGCCTGGGGCGCTGAAGCTTTCTTT. Its protein product is CASSEGTGAWGAEAFF. V usage is TRBV6-1 and J usage is TRBJ1-1; 9 bases are shared with TRBD1. V lost 1 base to trimming and J lost 6 bases; unmatched junction nucleotides: 9. From germline, CDR1 is MNHNS and CDR2 SASEGT. This CDR3 has 16 amino acids.

The chain recombines TRBV3-1 (or the pseudogene TRBV3-2) with TRBJ1-1, with a weak D call TRBD1 (5 bases). This CDR3 comprises 14 residues. Trimming removed 1 base from V and 1 base from J, with 7 bases in between. Germline assignment: CDR1 LGHDT and CDR2 YNNKEL (reference sequence). CDR3 residues: CASSQADRNTEAFF. CDR3 nucleotides: TGTGCCAGCAGCCAAGCTGACAGGAACACTGAAGCTTTCTTT.

V gene TRBV4-2 combines with J gene TRBJ1-1; 9 bases agree with TRBD1. Looked up from germline, CDR1 is LGHNA and CDR2 is YNFKEQ. CDR3 length: 16 amino acids. Trimming took 4 bases from V and 1 from J; bases not matched to a gene: 7. CDR3 sequence reads: CASSLTGGFGNTEAFF. Written as DNA, the CDR3 is TGTGCCAGCAGCCTCACAGGGGGCTTCGGGAACACTGAAGCTTTCTTT.

The chain couples TRBV6-6 to TRBJ1-6, with D perhaps TRBD1 (6 bases). V lost 4 bases and J 4 bases, leaving 14 bases between the germline ends. The CDR3 contains 16 residues. CDR1 is MNHNY, CDR2 SVGAGI, per germline (reference sequence). CDR3 sequence reads: CASSSQLTGYNSPLHF. CDR3 nucleotides: TGTGCCAGCAGTTCCCAACTAACAGGGTATAATTCACCCCTCCACTTT.

This clone was counted a few times. This sequence joins TRBV7-9 and TRBJ2-5, with D possibly matching TRBD1 (5 bases). The CDR3 runs 14 residues. Between the trimmed V and J ends, which lost 8 bases and 9 bases, there was a span of 22 bases. Germline assignment: CDR1 SEHNR and CDR2 FQNEAQ (reference sequence). CDR3 DNA sequence: TGTGCCAGCGGGATTTACAGTCCACAAGGGGCCCAGTACTTC. It encodes CASGIYSPQGAQYF.

The chain combines TRBV14 with TRBJ2-1, with a weak D call TRBD2 (5 bases). The CDR3 contains 18 residues. Trimming took off 4 bases at V and 0 bases at J, with 19 bases between the two ends. Germline assignment: CDR1 SGHDN and CDR2 FVKESK. The CDR3 protein is CASSPHPPSPSSYNEQFF. Here the CDR3 DNA reads TGTGCCAGCAGCCCTCACCCCCCTAGCCCGAGCTCCTACAATGAGCAGTTCTTC. Full variable domain (remainder filled in from reference TRBV14 and TRBJ2-1): EAGVTQFPSHSVIEKGQTVTLRCDPISGHDNLYWYRRVMGKEIKFLLHFVKESKQDESGMPNNRFLAERTGGTYSTLKVQPAELEDSGVYFCASSPHPPSPSSYNEQFFGPGTRLTVL.

The chain recombines TRBV9 with TRBJ2-3; D unresolved. V lost 1 base and J lost 1, with 7 bases in between. The CDR3 has 14 amino acids. CDR1 and CDR2 (germline): SGDLS, YYNGEE. The CDR3 DNA reads as TGTGCCAGCAGCGTAAGTGGAGGCACAGATACGCAGTATTTT. Residues: CASSVSGGTDTQYF.

In this sample, this clone turned up once. The V gene is TRBV7-8, the J gene TRBJ1-2, with TRBD1 matching over 7 bases. The CDR3 is 13 amino acids. The V segment lost 1 base and the J segment 8 bases; nucleotides outside the gene matches: 4. The V gene's germline CDR1 is SGHVS and CDR2 FQNEAQ. The CDR3 DNA is TGTGCCAGCAGCTTAGGTCCAGGGGGGGGCTACACCTTC. It codes for CASSLGPGGGYTF.

This chain connects TRBV21-1 to TRBJ2-1; the D call in the table, TRBD1, was not verified against the DNA. TRBV21-1 is noted as a pseudogene. The CDR3 is made up of 18 amino acids. CDR3 in DNA: TGTGCCAGCAGCAAACCCCGGTCTGGCCCAGGGCCCTACAATGAGCAGTTCTTC. It yields the protein CASSKPRSGPGPYNEQFF.

The chain has TRBV6-2 or TRBV6-3 and TRBJ1-5, with 7 nucleotides matching TRBD1. Germline V gene data show CDR1 as MNHEY and CDR2 as SVGEGT. V gave up 0 bases and J gave up 5 bases; unmatched junction bases: 7. The CDR3 length is 16 residues. The CDR3: CASSYSGTATDQPQHF. The DNA for the CDR3 is TGTGCCAGCAGTTACTCTGGGACAGCTACAGATCAGCCCCAGCATTTT.

The chain joins TRBV15 to TRBJ1-2, with D possibly matching TRBD1 (5 bases). The V and J ends lost 3 bases and 3 bases respectively, with 8 bases between them. The CDR3 is 13 amino acids. Germline V lookup: CDR1 LNHNV, CDR2 YYDKDF (reference sequence). CDR3 coding DNA: TGTGCCACCAGCAGCCGACAGTACTATGGCTACACCTTC. Encoded protein: CATSSRQYYGYTF.

The chain employs TRBV12-5 and TRBJ1-5; 9 bases are a match to TRBD1. This CDR3 region has 15 residues. The V gene's germline CDR1 is LGHNT and CDR2 FRNRAP. V gave up 5 bases and J gave up 4 bases; unmatched junction bases: 6. CDR3 in DNA: TGTGCTAGTGGTAGCCGGGACAGGGAAAATCAGCCCCAGCATTTT. Its translation: CASGSRDRENQPQHF. Looking up the rest from reference TRBV12-5 and TRBJ1-5 gives the full variable domain: DARVTQTPRHKVTEMGQEVTMRCQPILGHNTVFWYRQTMMQGLELLAYFRNRAPLDDSGMPKDRFSAEMPDATLATLKIQPSEPRDSAVYFCASGSRDRENQPQHFGDGTRLSIL.

The chain is built from TRBV7-8 and TRBJ2-7; the match to TRBD1 covers 10 bases. V lost 1 base, J lost 2 bases, and 8 bases stayed unmatched. The CDR3 is 17 residues long. Germline CDR1 SGHVS, CDR2 FQNEAQ. The CDR3 region is CASSLVDRGRYPYEQYF. CDR3 nucleotides: TGTGCCAGCAGCTTAGTCGACAGGGGGCGATACCCCTACGAGCAGTACTTC.

CDR3: CASSLGQVPYEQYF. As DNA, the CDR3 is TGCGCCAGCAGCCTCGGACAGGTTCCCTACGAGCAGTACTTC. The chain uses TRBV5-1 and TRBJ2-7; 7 nucleotides agree with TRBD1. Trimming cost V 4 bases and J 2 bases; bases outside gene matches: 6. This CDR3 contains 14 residues. The germline gives CDR1 SGHRS, CDR2 YFSETQ.